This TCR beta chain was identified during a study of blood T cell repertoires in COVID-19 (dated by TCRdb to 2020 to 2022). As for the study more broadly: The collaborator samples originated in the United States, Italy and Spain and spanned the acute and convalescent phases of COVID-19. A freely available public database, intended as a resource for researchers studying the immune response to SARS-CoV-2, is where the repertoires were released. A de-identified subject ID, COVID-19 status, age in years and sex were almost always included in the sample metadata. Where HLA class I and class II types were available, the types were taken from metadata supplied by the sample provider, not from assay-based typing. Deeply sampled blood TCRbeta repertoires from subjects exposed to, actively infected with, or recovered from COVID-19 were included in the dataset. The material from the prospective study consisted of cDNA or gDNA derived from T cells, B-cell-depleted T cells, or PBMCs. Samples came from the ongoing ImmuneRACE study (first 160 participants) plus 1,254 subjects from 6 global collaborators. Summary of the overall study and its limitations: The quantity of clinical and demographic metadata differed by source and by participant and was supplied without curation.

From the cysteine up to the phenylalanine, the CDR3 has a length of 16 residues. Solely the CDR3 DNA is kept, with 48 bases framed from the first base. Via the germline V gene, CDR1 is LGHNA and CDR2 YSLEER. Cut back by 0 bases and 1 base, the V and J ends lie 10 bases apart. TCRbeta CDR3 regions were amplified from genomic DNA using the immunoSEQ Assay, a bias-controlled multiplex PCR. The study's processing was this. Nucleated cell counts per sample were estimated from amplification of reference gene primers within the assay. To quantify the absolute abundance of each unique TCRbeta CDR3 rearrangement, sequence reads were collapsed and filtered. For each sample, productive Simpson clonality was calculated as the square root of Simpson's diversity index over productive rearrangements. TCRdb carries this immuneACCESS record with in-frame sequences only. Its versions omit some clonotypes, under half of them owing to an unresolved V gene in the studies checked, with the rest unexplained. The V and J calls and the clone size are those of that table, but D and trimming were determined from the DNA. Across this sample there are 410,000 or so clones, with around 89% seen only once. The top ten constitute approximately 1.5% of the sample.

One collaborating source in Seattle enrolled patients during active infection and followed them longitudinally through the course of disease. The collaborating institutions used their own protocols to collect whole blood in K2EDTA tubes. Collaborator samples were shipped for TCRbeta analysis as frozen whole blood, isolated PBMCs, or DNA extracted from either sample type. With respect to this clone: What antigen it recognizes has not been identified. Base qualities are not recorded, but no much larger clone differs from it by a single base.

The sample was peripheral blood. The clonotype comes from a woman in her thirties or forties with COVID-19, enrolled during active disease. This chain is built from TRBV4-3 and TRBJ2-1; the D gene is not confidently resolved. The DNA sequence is TGCGCCAGCAGCCAAGAACCCAGGATTTCCTACAATGAGCAGTTCTTC. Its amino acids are CASSQEPRISYNEQFF.